The 27 T cell receptor beta chains below come from one sample, sequenced in a study of blood T cell repertoires in COVID-19. The method was immunoSEQ multiplex PCR; TCRdb's version includes in-frame clones alone and lacks a portion of them. The table records tens of thousands of clones, approximately 91% of them present only once. Source material: peripheral blood. Every receptor here comes from a human donor in a cohort sampled during active COVID-19.

The DNA for the CDR3 is TGTGCCAGCAGCGCCGACAGGACTTCCTACGAGCAGTACTTC. This encodes CASSADRTSYEQYF. The V and J genes are TRBV7-3 and TRBJ2-7, with a possible D match to TRBD1 (6 bases). The CDR3 spans 14 residues. Germline assignment: CDR1 SGHTA and CDR2 FQGTGA. Trimming pared 5 bases from V and 1 base from J, leaving 12 bases between.

The chain carries TRBV5-1 and TRBJ2-1, with 8 positions matching TRBD1. CDR1 and CDR2 (germline): SGHRS, YFSETQ. This CDR3 has 16 amino acids. J gave up 0 bases and V 0 bases, and 2 bases lay outside the gene matches. CDR3 sequence (DNA): TGCGCCAGCAGCTTGGGGGACAGGAGCTCCTACAATGAGCAGTTCTTC. It specifies CASSLGDRSSYNEQFF.

This chain uses TRBV2 with TRBJ2-7; 10 bases are shared with TRBD1. This CDR3 spans 15 amino acids. In germline, CDR1 is SNHLY, CDR2 FYNNEI. V shed 5 bases and J 0 bases; nucleotides not matched to a gene: 4. CDR3 sequence reads: CASSIGQGGSYEQYF. DNA of the CDR3: TGTGCCAGCAGTATTGGACAGGGGGGCTCCTACGAGCAGTACTTC.

This clone was observed once. The chain joins TRBV5-4 to TRBJ1-1; possibly TRBD1 for D (5 bases). V was clipped by 3 bases and J by 5 bases, with 17 bases between them. Germline V gene sequence: CDR1 SGHNT, CDR2 YYREEE (reference sequence). The CDR3 loop spans 15 amino acids. CDR3 sequence (DNA): TGTGCCAGCAGCTGGCCCGGGGAGGGGAGGACTGAAGCTTTCTTT. As protein: CASSWPGEGRTEAFF.

The chain has TRBV7-2 and TRBJ1-1; D unresolved. Germline V gene lookup returns CDR1 SGHTA and CDR2 FQGNSA. The length of the CDR3 is 15 residues. The ends were cut back, 8 bases at V and 0 bases at J, with 16 bases in the middle. The DNA for the CDR3 is TGTGCCAGCTTAGAGACACCGGCCATGAACACTGAAGCTTTCTTT. It yields the protein CASLETPAMNTEAFF.

The chain carries TRBV12-3 or TRBV12-4 and TRBJ2-3; D is ambiguous. The CDR3 runs 13 residues. V dropped 6 bases and J dropped 4 bases, with 11 bases sitting between them. CDR3 sequence: CASSRDLADTQYF. The DNA for the CDR3 is TGTGCCAGCAGCCGCGACTTGGCAGATACGCAGTATTTT.

V and J are TRBV2 and TRBJ2-3; D remains unclear. This CDR3 spans 12 amino acids. Trimming removed 7 bases from V and 4 bases from J, with 9 bases in between. In germline, CDR1 is SNHLY, CDR2 FYNNEI. DNA for the CDR3: TGTGCCAGCACTTTCACACCAGATACGCAGTATTTT. As protein: CASTFTPDTQYF.

This CDR3 is CASAPSGAPSSYNEQFF. The CDR3 DNA reads as TGTGCTAGTGCCCCTTCCGGAGCCCCTAGCTCCTACAATGAGCAGTTCTTC. The chain is built from TRBV12-5 and TRBJ2-1, with D hard to call. The CDR3 has 17 residues. The germline V and J ends were trimmed by 7 bases and 0 bases, with 19 bases remaining between them. Germline lookup yields CDR1 LGHNT and CDR2 FRNRAP.

V gene TRBV5-1 combines with J gene TRBJ2-7, with 9 positions matching TRBD2. The germline V gene has CDR1 SGHRS and CDR2 YFSETQ. Unmatched junction bases numbered 9, after V lost 4 bases and J lost 7 bases. This CDR3 is 14 amino acids long. In nucleotides, the CDR3 is TGCGCCAGCAGCCCGGTAGCGGGAGTGAAGGAGCAGTACTTC. It specifies CASSPVAGVKEQYF.

This clone was observed a single time. This rearrangement joins TRBV14 to TRBJ1-2, with D uncertain. The germline V gene has CDR1 SGHDN and CDR2 FVKESK. V was shortened by 1 base and J by 8 bases, with 17 bases between the two germline ends. The CDR3 covers 15 residues. CDR3 residues: CASSQAPPGLSGYTF. The CDR3 DNA sequence: TGTGCCAGCAGCCAAGCACCCCCGGGGTTGTCGGGCTACACCTTC.

The chain links TRBV29-1 to TRBJ2-1; TRBD2 matches 10 bases. The CDR3 contains 14 residues. Germline loops: CDR1 SQVTM, CDR2 ANQGSEA. J lost 4 bases, V lost 5 bases, and 5 bases had no gene match. Here the CDR3 DNA reads TGCAGCGTTAAGGCAGCGGGAGGGTACAATGAGCAGTTCTTC. It yields the protein CSVKAAGGYNEQFF.

The rearrangement links TRBV7-2 to TRBJ1-5, with D possibly matching TRBD1 (5 bases). Per germline, CDR1 SGHTA and CDR2 FQGNSA. V gave up 1 base and J gave up 6 bases, with 13 bases separating them. There are 15 residues in the CDR3. The CDR3 loop is CASSLVQGRFQPQHF. In DNA, the CDR3 is TGTGCCAGCAGCTTAGTGCAGGGCCGGTTTCAGCCCCAGCATTTT.

The J gene is TRBJ2-6, the V gene TRBV19; 9 positions match TRBD1. The germline V gene encodes CDR1 LNHDA and CDR2 SQIVND (reference sequence). Trimming at V came to 2 bases and at J to 1 base, leaving 9 bases not matched to a gene. The CDR3 is 19 amino acids. The CDR3 spells CASSITAGTGQSGANVLTF. DNA for the CDR3: TGTGCCAGTAGTATAACCGCTGGGACAGGGCAATCTGGGGCCAACGTCCTGACTTTC. Full variable domain (remainder filled in from reference TRBV19 and TRBJ2-6): DGGITQSPKYLFRKEGQNVTLSCEQNLNHDAMYWYRQDPGQGLRLIYYSQIVNDFQKGDIAEGYSVSREKKESFPLTVTSAQKNPTAFYLCASSITAGTGQSGANVLTFGAGSRLTVL.

The chain combines TRBV27 with TRBJ1-5; 12 bases map to TRBD1. Germline assignment: CDR1 MNHEY and CDR2 SMNVEV (reference sequence). V was pared by 0 bases and J by 6 bases, with 12 bases of the junction left unmatched. This CDR3 has 19 amino acids. The CDR3 nucleotides are TGTGCCAGCAGTTTATCGGGGACAGGGGGCAAGTTTTTCGGTCAGCCCCAGCATTTT. Residues: CASSLSGTGGKFFGQPQHF.

The chain is built from TRBV7-2 and TRBJ2-5; possible D gene TRBD2, 6 bases. CDR1 is SGHTA, CDR2 FQGNSA, per germline. CDR3 length: 15 amino acids. The germline V and J ends were trimmed by 0 bases and 2 bases, with 10 bases remaining between them. The CDR3 DNA is TGTGCCAGCAGCTTAGCTGGCGGGACTCAAGAGACCCAGTACTTC. This sequence encodes CASSLAGGTQETQYF.

The chain joins TRBV5-3 to TRBJ2-7; D is possibly TRBD1 (6 bases). TRBV5-3 qualifies as an ORF whose function is uncertain. V was pared by 0 bases and J by 7 bases, with 14 bases between. This CDR3 comprises 14 residues. The CDR3 DNA reads as TGTGCCAGAAGCTTGGAGTGGGCAGGGGTTGAGCAGTACTTC. It encodes CARSLEWAGVEQYF.

The V gene is TRBV3-1 (or the pseudogene TRBV3-2), the J gene TRBJ2-3, with 11 bases fitting TRBD1. The CDR3 spans 16 residues. Trimming removed 4 bases from V and 4 bases from J; junction bases left unmatched: 7. Germline values: CDR1 LGHDT, CDR2 YNNKEL (reference sequence). DNA for the CDR3: TGTGCCAGCAGCCGCGACTGGACAGGGGGCGCAGATACGCAGTATTTT. Translated, it gives CASSRDWTGGADTQYF.

The chain couples TRBV10-3 to TRBJ2-7; D perhaps matches TRBD1 (6 bases). The CDR3 extends over 14 amino acids. In germline, CDR1 is ENHRY, CDR2 SYGVKD. Trimming took 6 bases from V and 1 from J, leaving 13 bases between them. The CDR3 is CAIRDLQGSYEQYF. CDR3 sequence (DNA): TGTGCCATCAGGGATTTACAGGGTTCCTACGAGCAGTACTTC.

The chain couples TRBV18 to TRBJ1-1; TRBD1 matches 7 bases. CDR3 length equals 15 residues. The V and J ends lost 3 bases and 0 bases, in that order; junction bases with no gene match: 4. The germline CDR1 and CDR2 sequences are KGHSH and LQKENI. The CDR3 spells CASSPRTGMNTEAFF. The CDR3 nucleotides read TGTGCCAGCTCACCCCGGACAGGTATGAACACTGAAGCTTTCTTT.

This clone showed up just once. V is TRBV7-8 and J is TRBJ1-2; possible D gene TRBD1, 5 bases. Germline values: CDR1 SGHVS, CDR2 FQNEAQ. CDR3 length equals 14 residues. Trimming shortened V by 1 base and J by 0 bases, and 6 bases separated the two germline ends. The CDR3 spells CASSLEGSNYGYTF. As DNA, the CDR3 is TGTGCCAGCAGCTTAGAGGGGTCTAACTATGGCTACACCTTC.

V is TRBV20-1 and J is TRBJ1-5; no firm D call. V dropped 3 bases and J dropped 3 bases, with 12 bases sitting between them. The germline V gene has CDR1 DFQATT and CDR2 SNEGSKA (reference sequence). This CDR3 is built from 14 residues. CDR3 loop: CSASRASLNQPQHF. CDR3 coding DNA: TGCAGTGCTAGTCGCGCGTCGCTCAATCAGCCCCAGCATTTT.

This clone was detected a few times. The gene calls are TRBV7-2 and TRBJ2-2, with TRBD2 matching 12 bases. Germline V gene sequence: CDR1 SGHTA, CDR2 FQGNSA. The J segment lost 5 bases and the V segment lost 5 bases, leaving 6 bases of the junction unmatched. CDR3 length equals 16 residues. In DNA, the CDR3 is TGTGCCAGCAGCCACTCTAGCGGGAGGGCTACCGGGGAGCTGTTTTTT. The encoded protein is CASSHSSGRATGELFF.

The chain has TRBV27 and TRBJ1-5; D might be TRBD1 (6 bases). The V gene's germline CDR1 is MNHEY and CDR2 SMNVEV (reference sequence). The CDR3 consists of 13 residues. The V end was cut by 5 bases, the J end by 5 bases, with 10 bases between. The CDR3 protein is CASSRTAYQPQHF. The DNA of the CDR3 is TGTGCCAGCAGTCGGACAGCTTATCAGCCCCAGCATTTT.

V and J are TRBV3-1 (or the pseudogene TRBV3-2) and TRBJ1-1; a possible D gene is TRBD1 (6 bases). Trimming shortened V by 4 bases and J by 2 bases, and 14 bases separated the two germline ends. The germline V gene encodes CDR1 LGHDT and CDR2 YNNKEL (reference sequence). This CDR3 spans 15 amino acids. The CDR3: CASSPRPTGNTEAFF. The CDR3 region has the DNA TGTGCCAGCAGCCCCCGCCCGACAGGAAACACTGAAGCTTTCTTT.

The rearrangement links TRBV11-2 to TRBJ2-7; a weak D match, TRBD2 (5 bases). The CDR3 totals 16 residues. Germline V gene data show CDR1 as SGHAT and CDR2 as FQNNGV. Trimming removed 5 bases from V and 2 bases from J, with 19 bases in between. DNA for the CDR3: TGTGCCAGCAGCCCTCCCCTACTACTCGGGACCTACGAGCAGTACTTC. It encodes CASSPPLLLGTYEQYF. Combining the CDR3 with reference TRBV11-2 and TRBJ2-7 gives the whole variable domain EAGVAQSPRYKIIEKRQSVAFWCNPISGHATLYWYQQILGQGPKLLIQFQNNGVVDDSQLPKDRFSAERLKGVDSTLKIQPAKLEDSAVYLCASSPPLLLGTYEQYFGPGTRLTVT.

This chain joins TRBV15 and TRBJ2-3, with 11 bases that match TRBD2. V was pared by 0 bases and J by 7 bases, with 9 bases of the junction left unmatched. This CDR3 has 17 residues. Germline lookup yields CDR1 LNHNV and CDR2 YYDKDF (reference sequence). The CDR3: CATSRDHRASGRNTQYF. CDR3 nucleotide sequence: TGTGCCACCAGCAGAGATCATCGGGCTAGCGGGAGGAATACGCAGTATTTT.

With regard to this clone: Sequence at one end of the junction differs from germline and may be a read error. The chain recombines TRBV6-2 or TRBV6-3 with TRBJ2-7; 13 bases agree with TRBD2. CDR1 and CDR2 (germline): MNHEY, SVGEGT. This CDR3 comprises 12 residues. The CDR3 DNA is TGTGCCAGCAGTGACCTCGGACTAGCGGGAGTCTTC. Translating gives CASSDLGLAGVF.